This TCR beta chain was documented in a study of blood T cell repertoires in COVID-19 (dated by TCRdb to about 2020). Background for the entire study: Samples covering the acute and convalescent phases of COVID-19 were provided by collaborators in the United States, Italy and Spain. The material from the prospective study consisted of cDNA or gDNA derived from T cells, B-cell-depleted T cells, or PBMCs. The dataset comprised deeply sampled blood TCRbeta repertoires from subjects exposed to, actively infected with, or recovered from COVID-19. A freely available public database, intended as a resource for researchers studying the immune response to SARS-CoV-2, is where the repertoires were released. Samples came from the ongoing ImmuneRACE study (first 160 participants) plus 1,254 subjects from 6 global collaborators. Sample metadata almost always included a de-identified subject ID, COVID-19 status, age in years and sex. Where available, HLA class I and class II types were taken from metadata supplied by the sample provider and were not determined by assay-based typing. Study-level results and caveats: The amount of clinical and demographic metadata varied by source and participant and was provided uncurated.

Enrolling through a virtual design, the prospective study's participants ranged in age from roughly 18 to 100 years and lived across about two dozen United States geographic areas. To assign participants to cohorts, the prospective study relied on clinical history that participants themselves reported in a screening survey and a study questionnaire. Recovered participants in ImmuneRACE Cohort 3 were defined as having two consecutive negative NP/OP PCR tests, clearance from a healthcare professional, or resolution of symptoms. In the prospective study, whole blood, serum and a nasopharyngeal or oropharyngeal swab were collected from each participant by mobile phlebotomists. Additional blood draws and questionnaires over an approximately 2-month period could optionally be provided by prospective study participants. Before DNA extraction, prospective study blood samples were shipped either frozen or at room temperature.

Trimming takes 0 bases from V and 9 bases from J, and the germline ends sit 8 bases apart. From a lookup of the germline V gene, CDR1 and CDR2 are LGHNA and YNFKEQ. The CDR3 numbers 12 residues from cysteine through phenylalanine. Only the CDR3 region is kept as DNA, spanning 36 bases read in frame from base 1. The immunoSEQ Assay, a bias-controlled multiplex PCR, was used to amplify TCRbeta CDR3 regions from genomic DNA. On the authors' methods: The number of nucleated cells in each sample was estimated from the amplification of reference gene primers within the assay. Sequence reads were collapsed and filtered to measure the absolute abundance of every unique TCRbeta CDR3 rearrangement. For each sample, productive Simpson clonality was calculated as the square root of Simpson's diversity index over productive rearrangements. This is the immuneACCESS table as TCRdb keeps it, with only in-frame sequences that have V and J called. A part of the clones is gone; compared with another copy, unresolved V genes explain less than half, and the rest is unexplained. V and J calls and clone size are as listed in that table; D and trimming were resolved from the DNA. For this sample the table gives some 150,000 clones, of which over 80% were detected only once. The ten largest clones represent more than 5% of the sample.

With respect to this clone: Its recognized antigen is unknown. Per-base qualities were not stored, and no clone one base away is much larger.

The clonotype originates from a woman in her forties who had recovered from COVID-19. The V gene is TRBV4-2 and the J gene is TRBJ1-1; a confident D gene designation cannot be given. Specimen: PBMCs or T cells enriched from blood (not recorded which). In nucleotide form, the sequence is TGTGCCAGCAGCCAAGAAGGGAGTAAAGCTTTCTTT. Translated, this gives CASSQEGSKAFF.